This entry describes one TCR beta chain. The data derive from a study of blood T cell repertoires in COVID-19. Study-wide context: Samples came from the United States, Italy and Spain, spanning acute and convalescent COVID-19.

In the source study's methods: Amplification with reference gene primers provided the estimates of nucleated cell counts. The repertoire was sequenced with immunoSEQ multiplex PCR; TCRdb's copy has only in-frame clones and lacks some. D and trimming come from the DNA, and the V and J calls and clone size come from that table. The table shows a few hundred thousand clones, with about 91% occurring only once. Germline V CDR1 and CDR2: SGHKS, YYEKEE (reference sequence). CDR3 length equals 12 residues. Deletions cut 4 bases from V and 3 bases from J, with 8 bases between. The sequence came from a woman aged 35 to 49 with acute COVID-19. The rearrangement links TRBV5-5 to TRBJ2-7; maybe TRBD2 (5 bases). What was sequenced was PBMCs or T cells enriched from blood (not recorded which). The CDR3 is CASSPEGYEQYF. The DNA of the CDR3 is TGTGCCAGCAGCCCCGAGGGCTACGAGCAGTACTTC.